This TCR beta chain originates from a study of cytomegalovirus exposure and HLA in healthy donors (TCRdb year 2017). About the full investigation: In an earlier analysis of roughly 590 of the donors, roughly 300 Gb of sequence data and 95 million to 130 million unique TCR beta sequences from about 179 million T cells were reported. An early release that covered 500 to 800 HLA-typed donors contained approximately 300 gigabases of sequencing data and 75 million to 100 million unique TCR sequences. Of the 300 to 400 genotyped donors, approximately 83% fell in the genetic ancestry cluster associated with self-reported Caucasian donors. The study aimed to test whether cataloging public T cell receptors could reveal signatures of past pathogen exposure. The study used immunosequencing to profile the T cell repertoires of approximately 640 subjects and linked those repertoires to cytomegalovirus serostatus. A separate validation cohort of roughly 110 different subjects was used in addition to the roughly 720-subject first cohort. To predict cytomegalovirus infection status, the study combined high-throughput TCR immunosequencing, statistical association of individual TCRs with disease status, and machine learning. To study patterns of TCR occurrence, a later analysis re-analyzed previously published TCR beta repertoires from more than 550 donors and added high-resolution HLA genotyping. The later analysis used no new phenotypic data to find candidate immune exposures, relying instead on TCR beta sequences and their occurrence across donors. An earlier analysis of 587 of the donors used high-throughput TCR beta sequencing to judge whether each TCR beta V gene segment behaved as functional or pseudogenic. Donor age, sex, ethnicity and CMV serostatus were collected together with the repertoire data. In a later genetic analysis, genome-wide SNP genotypes for about 55% of the roughly 700 donors were used, and that subset was treated as a discovery cohort. All discovery cohort repertoires had been generated on a single sequencing platform. Both class I and class II loci were covered by HLA typing, at four-digit resolution. The number of donors typed differed by locus, with about 629-630 for A, B, C, DRB1 and DQB1, more than 500 for DQA1, 600 to 610 for DPA1, and some 440 for DPB1. Several DR-DQ haplotypes were treated as single units for association and clustering because of strong linkage in the cohort. Among 300 to 500 genotyped donors of the cohort, an average of around 220,000 unique TCR beta nucleotide sequences was sequenced per donor, of which approximately 19% were non-productive. Results the study describes overall, beyond this receptor: When HLA alleles, especially DR and DQ, strongly co-occurred, TCR associations were difficult to assign to individual alleles. In a later analysis, most CMV-associated TCR beta chains were found to appear HLA-restricted, with HLA associations seemingly driven largely by CMV exposure. In an earlier analysis of over 550 of the donors, most TCR beta V segments were observed in productive rearrangements about 87% or about 30% of the time, broadly matching IMGT annotations. The presence/absence analyses assumed that sequencing depth was roughly uniform across donors, and that assumption may not be true. While some public TCRs were present in many individuals, most TCR sequences turned up only very rarely across donors. A later analysis found that HLA-associated TCR beta chains were more clonally expanded and had lower generation probabilities than equally common non-associated chains. An association between a missense DCLRE1C variant and V-gene and J-gene trimming of TCR beta chains was found in a later genetic analysis and replicated in an independent cohort. In the study, some 180 TCR beta chains were listed as associated with cytomegalovirus. Correlated functional status among segregating V segments might reflect linkage disequilibrium, but an unknown experimental factor could not be ruled out. For the cohort, immune exposure information was limited to CMV serostatus. In a later genetic analysis, fewer N-insertions in productive TCRs were reported among donors in an Asian-associated ancestry cluster than the approximately 630-donor mean. Several of the top co-occurrence clusters appeared to be linked to parvovirus B19, influenza, CMV and Epstein-Barr virus, according to a later analysis. A cluster of highly shared sequence variants was judged likely to represent a technical artifact of the sequencing pipeline. In a later analysis, TCR association rates were found to vary across HLA loci, with the most associated TCRs seen for DRB1 alleles and the fewest for HLA-C alleles. In vitro tests confirmed that a few of the cytomegalovirus-associated TCR beta chains recognize cytomegalovirus antigens. The classifier was reported to diagnose cytomegalovirus status with high specificity and sensitivity in both the original cohort and the validation cohort. Because HLA typing was unavailable for some donors at each locus, only the typed subset was used in association tests. This cohort had only TCR beta chains sequenced, and the lack of alpha or paired-chain data limited which features could be detected. Some IMGT-functional V segments, including TRBV6-2 and TRBV6-3, could not be distinguished by the 87-base-pair reads and were therefore excluded. Because counts were too low, seventeen rarely observed V segments, including chromosome 9 orphons, were left out of the earlier analysis of approximately 580 of the donors. A later analysis associated 15,000 to 20,000 TCR beta sequences with specific HLA alleles at a false discovery rate of 0.05. The authors suggested that the approach could potentially be generalized to other disease states and immunological phenotypes. A further reported finding was that TCR beta sequences accurately predicted the HLA-A and HLA-B alleles for most subjects in the first cohort.

The receptor library was made with the immunoSEQ multiplex PCR assay. For the multiplex PCR, a mixture combining 60 forward primers for TCR Vbeta segments and 13 reverse primers for TCR Jbeta segments was used. Amplification of the CDR3 region of rearranged TCR beta genes was performed with a multiplex PCR assay on genomic DNA. Amplified TCR beta libraries were sequenced as 87-base-pair reads on the Illumina HiSeq System. The authors' analysis ran thus. A later analysis tallied around 80 million unique TCR beta chains across the 550 to 850 repertoires, and some 10 million of those chains were shared by two or more donors. A nearest-neighbor algorithm error-corrected the raw reads and collapsed the reads into unique sequences, merging closely related sequences to remove PCR and sequencing errors. Alignment of CDR3 sequences to IMGT reference sequences was used to assign V, D and J gene segments. For a sequence to be retained, at least a six-nucleotide match to both a V gene segment and a J gene segment was required. Rearrangements were called productive when the CDR3 lacked stop codons and stayed in frame with V and J; all others were non-productive. CDR3 was defined according to IMGT convention as the region running from the second conserved V-encoded cysteine to the conserved J-encoded phenylalanine. In an earlier analysis of roughly 610 of the donors, sequences lacking an unambiguous match to a single V gene segment were excluded. In an earlier analysis of 587 of the donors, V segments were called functional above 56.7% productive rearrangements and were called segregating when the between-donor standard deviation exceeded 5%. To diagnose cytomegalovirus status from the catalog of TCR beta chain sequences, a statistical classification framework was built. In a later analysis, V and J genes were assigned by comparing TCR nucleotide sequences against IMGT/GENE-DB human TR gene sequences. A later analysis assigned CDR3 sequences and most-parsimonious VDJ recombination scenarios with the TCRdist pipeline. In a later analysis, each TCR beta chain was defined by its CDR3 amino acid sequence together with its V-gene family, and reads without a unique V-gene family were excluded. In a later analysis, fewer than 650 highly shared, low-generation-probability nucleotide sequences were removed to address suspected cross-contamination and a sequencing artifact. For each public chain, a later analysis derived a clonal expansion index from normalized ranks of inferred template counts within each repertoire. Generation probabilities in a later analysis came from a VDJ recombination model fitted to out-of-frame rearrangements, and those results were checked against IGoR. Hypergeometric tests were used in a later analysis to score TCR-TCR, TCR-HLA and TCR-CMV co-occurrence, with a repertoire-size bias correction applied to the TCR pairs. A later analysis estimated false discovery rates by permuting HLA or CMV assignments 20 times. In a later analysis, co-occurring TCRs were grouped using DBSCAN, with TCRdist sequence similarity added in when clustering inside HLA-allele-positive subsets. Co-occurrence clustering excluded repertoires with fewer than 30,000 or more than 120,000 public chains, plus five with anomalous nucleotide sharing. The table was pulled from immuneACCESS by TCRdb, which kept in-frame rearrangements only. Such tables lose some clones; where checked, under half of the loss comes from unresolved V genes, and the rest has no known cause. The D gene and trimming were derived from the DNA, and the V and J assignments and clone size from that table. This sample comprises roughly 110,000 clones, 60% to 85% of them detected only once. The top ten clonotypes cover roughly 2.9% of the sample.

The cohort comprised 550 to 700 healthy bone marrow donors. Cohort members were all nominally healthy when sampled, although unrecorded immune exposures were likely present. The donor tested CMV seropositive, placing the donor among the 289 seropositive members of the cohort. Every donor gave a peripheral blood sample, and the peripheral blood mononuclear cells from that sample were used for TCR beta sequencing. The Qiagen DNeasy Blood Extraction Kit was used to extract genomic DNA from the blood cell samples. In regard to this clone: It has no known antigen specificity. Base qualities are not recorded, but no much larger clone differs from it by a single base.

Here V drops 10 bases and J drops 2 bases, and the junction holds 9 bases not matched to any gene. The CDR3 measures 14 amino acids from cysteine to phenylalanine. The only DNA kept is the CDR3, 42 bases in frame from the first base. The germline V gene encodes CDR1 LNHDA and CDR2 SQIVND (reference sequence). The source of this sequence is a male donor in good health and CMV-seropositive. The sequence joins TRBV19 to TRBJ2-7; TRBD1 matches 9 bases in the middle. The sample taken for sequencing was PBMCs. The DNA sequence is given as TGTGCCACCACGTGGGGGACAGGGCCCTACGAGCAGTACTTC. The encoded protein is CATTWGTGPYEQYF.